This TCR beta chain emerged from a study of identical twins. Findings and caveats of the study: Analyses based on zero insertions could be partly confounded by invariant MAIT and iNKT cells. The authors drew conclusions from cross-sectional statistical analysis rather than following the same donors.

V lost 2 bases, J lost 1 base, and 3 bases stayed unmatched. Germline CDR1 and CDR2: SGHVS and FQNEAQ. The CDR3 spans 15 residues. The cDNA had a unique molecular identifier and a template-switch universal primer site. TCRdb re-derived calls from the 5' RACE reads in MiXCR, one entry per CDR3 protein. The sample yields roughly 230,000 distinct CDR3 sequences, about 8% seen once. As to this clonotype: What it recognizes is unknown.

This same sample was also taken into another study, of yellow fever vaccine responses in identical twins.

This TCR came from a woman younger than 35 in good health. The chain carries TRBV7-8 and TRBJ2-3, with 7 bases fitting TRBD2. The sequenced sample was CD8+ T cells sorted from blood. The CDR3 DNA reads TGTGCCAGCAGCTTAAAGCGGGGCGGCACAGATACGCAGTATTTT. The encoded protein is CASSLKRGGTDTQYF.